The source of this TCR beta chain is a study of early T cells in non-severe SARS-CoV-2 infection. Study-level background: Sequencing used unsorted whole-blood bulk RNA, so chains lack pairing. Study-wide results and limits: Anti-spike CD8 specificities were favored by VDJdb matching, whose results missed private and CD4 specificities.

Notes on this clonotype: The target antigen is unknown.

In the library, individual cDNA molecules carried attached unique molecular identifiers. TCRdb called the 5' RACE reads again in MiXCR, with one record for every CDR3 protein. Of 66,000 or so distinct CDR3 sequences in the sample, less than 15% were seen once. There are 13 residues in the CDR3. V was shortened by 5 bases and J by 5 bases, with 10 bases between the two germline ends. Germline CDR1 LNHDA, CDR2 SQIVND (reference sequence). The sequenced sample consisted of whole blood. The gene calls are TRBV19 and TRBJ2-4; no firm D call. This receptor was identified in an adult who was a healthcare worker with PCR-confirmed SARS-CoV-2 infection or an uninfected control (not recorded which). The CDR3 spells CASSQVAQNIQYF. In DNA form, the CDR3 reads TGTGCCAGTAGTCAGGTGGCCCAAAACATTCAGTACTTC.